The source of this T cell receptor (beta chain) is a study of blood T cell repertoires in COVID-19. Study information: Samples representing acute and convalescent COVID-19 were sourced from the United States, Italy and Spain. Sample material is recorded as cDNA or gDNA derived from T cells, B-cell-depleted T cells, or PBMCs.

This clone was recorded only once. A Seattle source enrolled patients during active infection and followed them longitudinally. TCRdb's table, derived via immunoSEQ multiplex PCR, lists solely in-frame clones and lacks some. The table shows fewer than 350,000 clones, with 86% occurring only once. Looked up from germline, CDR1 is MDHEN and CDR2 is SYDVKM. Trimming cost V 3 bases and J 8 bases, with 16 bases left between them. This CDR3 has 15 residues. The chain joins TRBV28 to TRBJ2-2; a possible D gene is TRBD1 (5 bases). The sample was peripheral blood. This TCR was recovered from a woman under 40 with COVID-19, enrolled during active disease. The CDR3 is CASSFGAGLAGELFF. The CDR3 bases are TGTGCCAGCAGTTTTGGCGCAGGGCTCGCTGGGGAGCTGTTTTTT.